This record concerns one TCR beta chain sequence. Its cognate antigen is unknown. Single viable CD3+CD4+CD8-CD45RO+ cells were sorted as the memory CD4+ T cells. Libraries were prepared by immunoSEQ multiplex PCR; TCRdb keeps only in-frame clonotypes and omits some of them. In the table there are around 61,000 clones, roughly 87% of which are singletons. The data are from a study of memory CD4+ T cells and cytomegalovirus serostatus. Whole-study context: Donors were healthy Belgian adults, fewer than ten CMV seropositive and 20 to 25 seronegative. Regarding the study as a whole: The CMV-associated TCR signature appears largely within the CD4+ memory repertoire. Of 150 to 200 reported CMV TCRbeta sequences, roughly 67 were found in memory CD4+ repertoires.

CDR1 SQVTM and CDR2 ANQGSEA come from the germline V gene. This CDR3 has 13 amino acids. The V and J ends lost 6 bases and 8 bases respectively, with 19 bases between them. This chain uses TRBV29-1 with TRBJ1-2, with a possible D match to TRBD1 (6 bases). This clonotype was sampled from an adult in good health and CMV-seronegative. Specimen: memory CD4+ T cells from blood. CDR3 in amino acids: CSVDLTGYYGYTF. In nucleotides, the CDR3 is TGCAGCGTCGACCTAACAGGGTATTACGGCTACACCTTC. The variable domain in full, completed from reference TRBV29-1 and TRBJ1-2, reads SAVISQKPSRDICQRGTSLTIQCQVDSQVTMMFWYRQQPGQSLTLIATANQGSEATYESGFVIDKFPISRPNLTFSTLTVSNMSPEDSSIYLCSVDLTGYYGYTFGSGTRLTVV.